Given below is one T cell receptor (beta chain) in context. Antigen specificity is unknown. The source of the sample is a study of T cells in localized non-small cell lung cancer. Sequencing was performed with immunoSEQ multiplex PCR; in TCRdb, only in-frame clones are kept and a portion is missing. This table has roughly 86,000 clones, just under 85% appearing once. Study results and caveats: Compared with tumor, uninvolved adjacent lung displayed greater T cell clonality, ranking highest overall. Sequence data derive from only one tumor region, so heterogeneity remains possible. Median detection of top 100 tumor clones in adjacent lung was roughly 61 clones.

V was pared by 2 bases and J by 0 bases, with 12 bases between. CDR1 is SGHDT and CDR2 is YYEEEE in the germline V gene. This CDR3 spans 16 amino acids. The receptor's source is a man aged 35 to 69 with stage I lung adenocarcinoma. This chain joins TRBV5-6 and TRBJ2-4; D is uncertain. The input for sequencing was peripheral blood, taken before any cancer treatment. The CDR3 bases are TGTGCCAGCAGCTTACTTAACGGTTTAGCCAAAAACATTCAGTACTTC. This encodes CASSLLNGLAKNIQYF.